Given below is one TCR beta chain in context. The antigen is undetermined. V lost 5 bases and J lost 6; bases outside the gene matches: 7. Looked up from germline, CDR1 is LGHDT and CDR2 is YNNKEL (reference sequence). This CDR3 has 13 amino acids. This specimen belongs to a study of post-analysis software for immune sequencing data. Study information: Disease trajectories encompassed relapsing-remitting, secondary progressive and progressive-relapsing multiple sclerosis.

Study-wide results and limits: The study found significantly lower normalized Chao1 diversity in multiple sclerosis patients than in controls. Comparison of patients with controls showed a handful of TRBV segments more frequent in patients, TRBV5-6, TRBV5-1 and TRBV20-1 among them.

cDNA libraries for TCR beta contained unique molecular identifiers. TCRdb re-called the PCR reads with MiXCR, one entry per CDR3 protein. The sample records 820,000 or so distinct CDR3 sequences, around 53% being singletons. The chain links TRBV3-1 to TRBJ2-7; 7 positions match TRBD1. Sequencing input: blood. The clonotype comes from a girl aged 10 to 17 with multiple sclerosis. CDR3 nucleotides: TGTGCCAGCAGCTGGACAGGAGCCGGCGAGCAGTACTTC. This gives the protein CASSWTGAGEQYF.